This record concerns one T cell receptor beta chain sequence. The data derive from a study of technical replicates of blood from a few donors. CDR1 SEHNR and CDR2 FQNEAQ come from the germline V gene (reference sequence). V was pared by 4 bases and J by 1 base, with 11 bases between. The CDR3 extends over 14 amino acids. Data came from immunoSEQ multiplex PCR; TCRdb stores just in-frame clones and leaves some out. The sample shows 65,000 to 95,000 clones, around 97% of them seen only once. The sequencing input was T cells isolated from PBMCs. The receptor was isolated from a human donor in good health. The rearrangement joins TRBV7-9 to TRBJ2-7; possible D gene TRBD1, 6 bases. DNA of the CDR3: TGTGCCAGCAGCTCCTGGACAGATTCCTACGAGCAGTACTTC. It codes for CASSSWTDSYEQYF.